Included here is one TCR beta chain sequence, with context. These data come from a study of blood T cell repertoires in COVID-19. Sequencing was performed with immunoSEQ multiplex PCR; in TCRdb, only in-frame clones are kept and a portion is missing. Altogether 80,000 to 95,000 clones are present, around 80% being singletons, with the ten largest covering 31%. The V and J ends lost 2 bases and 3 bases respectively, with 8 bases between them. The CDR3 covers 13 residues. From germline, CDR1 is MNHNS and CDR2 SASEGT. This rearrangement joins TRBV6-1 to TRBJ2-7, with no clear D. Sequenced: peripheral blood. The origin of this receptor is an elderly woman with active or convalescent COVID-19. CDR3 nucleotide sequence: TGTGCCAGCAGTGAACCTACCAACTACGAGCAGTACTTC. Residues: CASSEPTNYEQYF.